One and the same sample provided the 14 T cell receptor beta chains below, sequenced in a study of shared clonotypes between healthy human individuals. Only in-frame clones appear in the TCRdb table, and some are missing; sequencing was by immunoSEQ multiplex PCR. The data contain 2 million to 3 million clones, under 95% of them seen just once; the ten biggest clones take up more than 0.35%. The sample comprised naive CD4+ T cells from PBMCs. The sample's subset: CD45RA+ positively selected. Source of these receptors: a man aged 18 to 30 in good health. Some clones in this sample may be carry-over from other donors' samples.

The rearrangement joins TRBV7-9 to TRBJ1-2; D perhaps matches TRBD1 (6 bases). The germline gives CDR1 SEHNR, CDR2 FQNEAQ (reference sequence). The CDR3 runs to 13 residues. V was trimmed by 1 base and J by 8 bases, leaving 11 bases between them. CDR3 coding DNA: TGTGCCAGCAGCTTAGGGGACAAGCGGGGCTACACCTTC. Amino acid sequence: CASSLGDKRGYTF.

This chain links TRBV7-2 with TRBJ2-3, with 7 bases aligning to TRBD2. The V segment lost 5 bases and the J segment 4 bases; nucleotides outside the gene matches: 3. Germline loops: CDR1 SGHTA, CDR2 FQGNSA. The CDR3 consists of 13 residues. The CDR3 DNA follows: TGTGCCAGCAGCCGGACTAGTGCAGATACGCAGTATTTT. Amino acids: CASSRTSADTQYF.

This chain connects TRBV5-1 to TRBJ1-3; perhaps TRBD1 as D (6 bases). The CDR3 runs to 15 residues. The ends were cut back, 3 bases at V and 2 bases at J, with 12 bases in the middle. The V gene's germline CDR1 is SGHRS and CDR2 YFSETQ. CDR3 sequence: CASSSGGAAGNTIYF. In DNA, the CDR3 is TGCGCCAGCAGCTCCGGGGGGGCTGCTGGAAACACCATATATTTT.

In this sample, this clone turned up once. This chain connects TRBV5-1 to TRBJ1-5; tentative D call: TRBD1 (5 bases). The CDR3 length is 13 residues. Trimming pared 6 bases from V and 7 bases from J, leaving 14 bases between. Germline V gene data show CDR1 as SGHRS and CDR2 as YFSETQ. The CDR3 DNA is TGCGCCAGCAAGCAGGGAGAGGGACAGCCCCAGCATTTT. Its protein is CASKQGEGQPQHF.

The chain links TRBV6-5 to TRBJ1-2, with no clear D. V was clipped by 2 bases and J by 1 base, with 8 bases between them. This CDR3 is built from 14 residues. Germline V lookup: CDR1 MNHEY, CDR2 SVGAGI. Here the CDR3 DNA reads TGTGCCAGCAGTTACGCTCGGAATAACTATGGCTACACCTTC. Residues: CASSYARNNYGYTF.

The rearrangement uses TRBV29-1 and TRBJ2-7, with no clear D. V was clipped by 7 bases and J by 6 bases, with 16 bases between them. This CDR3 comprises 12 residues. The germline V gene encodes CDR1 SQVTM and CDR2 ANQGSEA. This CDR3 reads CSARASAREQYF. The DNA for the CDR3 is TGCAGCGCCCGTGCCTCAGCCCGCGAGCAGTACTTC.

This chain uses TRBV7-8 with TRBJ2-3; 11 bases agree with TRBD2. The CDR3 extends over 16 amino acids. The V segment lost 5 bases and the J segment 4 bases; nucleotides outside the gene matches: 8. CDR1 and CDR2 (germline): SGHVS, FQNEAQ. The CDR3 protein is CASSPRLAGYADTQYF. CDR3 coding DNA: TGTGCCAGCAGCCCCCGACTAGCGGGATATGCAGATACGCAGTATTTT.

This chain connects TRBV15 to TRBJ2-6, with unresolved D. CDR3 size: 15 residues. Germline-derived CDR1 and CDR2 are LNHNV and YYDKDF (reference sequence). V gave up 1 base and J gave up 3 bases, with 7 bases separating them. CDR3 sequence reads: CATSRGVFGANVLTF. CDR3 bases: TGTGCCACCAGCAGAGGAGTTTTTGGGGCCAACGTCCTGACTTTC.

CDR3 residues: CASTQTGITEAFF. For the CDR3, the DNA is TGTGCCAGCACTCAAACAGGGATTACTGAAGCTTTCTTT. The rearrangement links TRBV6-6 to TRBJ1-1; tentative D call: TRBD1 (6 bases). Trimming stripped 7 bases from V and 5 bases from J, with 14 bases between. Per germline, CDR1 MNHNY and CDR2 SVGAGI (reference sequence). CDR3 length: 13 residues.

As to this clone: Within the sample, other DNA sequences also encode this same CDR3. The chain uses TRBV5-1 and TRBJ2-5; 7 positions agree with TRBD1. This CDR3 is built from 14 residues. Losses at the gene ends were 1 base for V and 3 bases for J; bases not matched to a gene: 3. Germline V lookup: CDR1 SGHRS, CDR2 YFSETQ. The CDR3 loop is CASSLLGTEETQYF. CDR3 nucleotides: TGCGCCAGCAGCTTGTTAGGGACAGAAGAGACCCAGTACTTC. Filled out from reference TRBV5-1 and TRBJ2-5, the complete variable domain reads KAGVTQTPRYLIKTRGQQVTLSCSPISGHRSVSWYQQTPGQGLQFLFEYFSETQRNKGNFPGRFSGRQFSNSRSEMNVSTLELGDSALYLCASSLLGTEETQYFGPGTRLLVL.

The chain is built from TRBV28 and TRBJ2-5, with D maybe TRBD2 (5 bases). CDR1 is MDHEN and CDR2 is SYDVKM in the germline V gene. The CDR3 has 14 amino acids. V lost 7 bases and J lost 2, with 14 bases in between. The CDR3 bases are TGTGCCAGCACCAACGCGGGCTCACAAGAGACCCAGTACTTC. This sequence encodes CASTNAGSQETQYF. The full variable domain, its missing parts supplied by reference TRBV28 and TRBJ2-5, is DVKVTQSSRYLVKRTGEKVFLECVQDMDHENMFWYRQDPGLGLRLIYFSYDVKMKEKGDIPEGYSVSREKKERFSLILESASTNQTSMYLCASTNAGSQETQYFGPGTRLLVL.

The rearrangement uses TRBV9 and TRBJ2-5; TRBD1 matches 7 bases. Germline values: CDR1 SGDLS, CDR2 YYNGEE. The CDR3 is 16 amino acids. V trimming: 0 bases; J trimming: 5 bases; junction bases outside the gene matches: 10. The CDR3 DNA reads TGTGCCAGCAGCGTAGCTGGGGGACAGTTCCCCGAGACCCAGTACTTC. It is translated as CASSVAGGQFPETQYF.

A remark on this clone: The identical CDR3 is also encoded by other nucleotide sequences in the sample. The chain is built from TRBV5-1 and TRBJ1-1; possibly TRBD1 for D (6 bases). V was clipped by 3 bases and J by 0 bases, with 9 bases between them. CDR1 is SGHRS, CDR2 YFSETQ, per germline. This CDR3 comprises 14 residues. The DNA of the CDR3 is TGCGCCAGCAGCTCAGACAGGATGAACACTGAAGCTTTCTTT. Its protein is CASSSDRMNTEAFF.

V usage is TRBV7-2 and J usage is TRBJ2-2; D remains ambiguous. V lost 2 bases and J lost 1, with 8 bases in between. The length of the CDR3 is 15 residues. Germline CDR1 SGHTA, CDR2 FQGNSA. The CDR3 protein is CASSLLRVNTGELFF. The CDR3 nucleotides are TGTGCCAGCAGCTTACTTCGAGTGAACACCGGGGAGCTGTTTTTT.